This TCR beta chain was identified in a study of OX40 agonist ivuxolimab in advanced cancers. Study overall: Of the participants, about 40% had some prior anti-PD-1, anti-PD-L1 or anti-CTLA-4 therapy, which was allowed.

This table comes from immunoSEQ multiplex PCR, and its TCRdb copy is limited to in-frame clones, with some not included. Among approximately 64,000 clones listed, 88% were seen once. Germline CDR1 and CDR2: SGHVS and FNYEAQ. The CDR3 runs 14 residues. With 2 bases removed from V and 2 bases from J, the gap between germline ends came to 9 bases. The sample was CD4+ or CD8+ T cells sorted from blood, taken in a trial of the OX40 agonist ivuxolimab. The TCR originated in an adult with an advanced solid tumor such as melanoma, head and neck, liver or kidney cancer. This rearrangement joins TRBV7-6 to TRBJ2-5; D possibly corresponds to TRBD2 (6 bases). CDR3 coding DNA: TGTGCCAGCAGCTTACGGGGGAGGCAAGAGACCCAGTACTTC. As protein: CASSLRGRQETQYF.